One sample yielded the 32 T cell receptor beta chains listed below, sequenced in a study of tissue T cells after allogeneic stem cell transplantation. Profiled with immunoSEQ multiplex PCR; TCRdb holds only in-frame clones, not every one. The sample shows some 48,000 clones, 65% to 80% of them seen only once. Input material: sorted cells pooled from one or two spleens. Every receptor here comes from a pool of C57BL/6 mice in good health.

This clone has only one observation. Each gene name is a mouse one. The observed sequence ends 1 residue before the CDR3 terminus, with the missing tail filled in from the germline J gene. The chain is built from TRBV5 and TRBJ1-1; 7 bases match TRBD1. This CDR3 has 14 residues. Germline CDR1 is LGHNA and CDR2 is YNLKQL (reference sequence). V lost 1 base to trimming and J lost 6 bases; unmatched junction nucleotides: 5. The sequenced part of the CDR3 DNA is TGTGCCAGCAGCCAAGTCCGGGACAGACCAGAAGTCTTC. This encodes CASSQVRDRPEVF. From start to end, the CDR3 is CASSQVRDRPEVFF.

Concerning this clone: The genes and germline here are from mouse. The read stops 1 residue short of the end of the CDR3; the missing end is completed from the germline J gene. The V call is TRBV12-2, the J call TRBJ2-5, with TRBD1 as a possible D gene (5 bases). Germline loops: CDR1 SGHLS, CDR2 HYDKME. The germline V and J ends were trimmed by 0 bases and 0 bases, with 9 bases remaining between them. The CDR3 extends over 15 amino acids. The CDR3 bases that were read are TGTGCCAGCTCTCTCGAGACAGTTAACCAAGACACCCAGTAC. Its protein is CASSLETVNQDTQY. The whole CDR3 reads CASSLETVNQDTQYF.

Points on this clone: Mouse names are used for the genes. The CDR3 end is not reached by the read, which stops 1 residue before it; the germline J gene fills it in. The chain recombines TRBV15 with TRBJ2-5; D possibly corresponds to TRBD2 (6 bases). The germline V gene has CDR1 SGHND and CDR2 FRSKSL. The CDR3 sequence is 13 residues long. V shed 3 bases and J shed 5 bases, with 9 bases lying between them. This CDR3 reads CASSLSGGDTQYF. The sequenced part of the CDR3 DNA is TGTGCCAGCAGTTTGTCGGGGGGAGACACCCAGTAC.

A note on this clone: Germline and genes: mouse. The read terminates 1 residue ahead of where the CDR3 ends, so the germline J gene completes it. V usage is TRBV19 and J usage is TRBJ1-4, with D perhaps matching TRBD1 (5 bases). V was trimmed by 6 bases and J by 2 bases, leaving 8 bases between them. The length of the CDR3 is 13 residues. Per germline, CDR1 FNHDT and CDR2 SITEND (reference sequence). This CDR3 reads CASNSGSNERLFF. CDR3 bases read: TGTGCCAGCAATTCAGGGTCCAACGAAAGATTATTT.

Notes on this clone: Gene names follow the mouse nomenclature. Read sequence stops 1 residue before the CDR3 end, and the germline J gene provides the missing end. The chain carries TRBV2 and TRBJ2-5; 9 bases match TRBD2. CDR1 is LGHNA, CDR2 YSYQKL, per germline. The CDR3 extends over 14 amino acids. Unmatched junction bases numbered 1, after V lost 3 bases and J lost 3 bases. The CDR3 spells CASSHWGGQDTQYF. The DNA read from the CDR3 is TGTGCCAGCAGCCACTGGGGGGGGCAAGACACCCAGTAC. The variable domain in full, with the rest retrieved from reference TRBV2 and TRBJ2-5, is DPKIIQKPKYLVAVTGSEKILICEQYLGHNAMYWYRQSAKKPLEFMFSYSYQKLMDNQTASSRFQPQSSKKNHLDLQITALKPDDSATYFCASSHWGGQDTQYFGPGTRLLVL.

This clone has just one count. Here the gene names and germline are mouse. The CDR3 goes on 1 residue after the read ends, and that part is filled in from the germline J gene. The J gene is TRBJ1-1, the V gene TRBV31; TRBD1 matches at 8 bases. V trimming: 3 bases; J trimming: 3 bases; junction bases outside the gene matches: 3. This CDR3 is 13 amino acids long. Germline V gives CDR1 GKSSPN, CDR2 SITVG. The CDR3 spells CAWSYRGDTEVFF. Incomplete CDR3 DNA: TGTGCCTGGAGCTACAGGGGGGACACAGAAGTCTTC.

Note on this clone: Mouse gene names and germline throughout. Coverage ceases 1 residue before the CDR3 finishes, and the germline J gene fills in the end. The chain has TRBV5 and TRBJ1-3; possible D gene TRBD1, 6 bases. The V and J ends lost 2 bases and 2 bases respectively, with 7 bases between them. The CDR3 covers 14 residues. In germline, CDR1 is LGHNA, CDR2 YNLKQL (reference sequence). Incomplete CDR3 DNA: TGTGCCAGCAGCCAAAACAGGGCTGGAAATACGCTCTAT. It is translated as CASSQNRAGNTLY. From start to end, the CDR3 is CASSQNRAGNTLYF.

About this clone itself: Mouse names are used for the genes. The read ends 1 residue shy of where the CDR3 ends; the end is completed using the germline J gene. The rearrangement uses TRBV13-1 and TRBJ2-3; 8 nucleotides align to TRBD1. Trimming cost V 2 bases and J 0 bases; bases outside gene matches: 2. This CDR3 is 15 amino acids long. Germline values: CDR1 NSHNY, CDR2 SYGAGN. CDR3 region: CASSETGGSAETLYF. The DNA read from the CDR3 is TGTGCCAGCAGTGAAACAGGGGGTAGTGCAGAAACGCTGTAT.

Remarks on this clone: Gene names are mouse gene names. This CDR3 reads CGAREHRGETLYF. The DNA read from the CDR3 is TGTGGTGCTAGGGAGCACAGGGGAGAAACGCTGTAT. V usage is TRBV20 and J usage is TRBJ2-3, with TRBD1 identical over 7 bases. The read falls 1 residue short of the CDR3 end, and the missing part is taken from the germline J gene. Germline CDR1 is GFQATS and CDR2 is STVNSAI. The CDR3 covers 13 residues. V was pared by 0 bases and J by 5 bases, with 2 bases of the junction left unmatched.

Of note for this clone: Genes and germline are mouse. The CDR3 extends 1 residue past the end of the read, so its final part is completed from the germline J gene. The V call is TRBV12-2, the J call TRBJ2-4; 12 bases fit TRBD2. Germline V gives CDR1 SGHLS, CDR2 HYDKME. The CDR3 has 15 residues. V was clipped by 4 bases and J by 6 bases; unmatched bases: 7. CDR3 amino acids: CASSPDWGGRNTLYF. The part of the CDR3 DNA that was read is TGTGCCAGCTCCCCCGACTGGGGGGGCCGGAACACCTTGTAC.

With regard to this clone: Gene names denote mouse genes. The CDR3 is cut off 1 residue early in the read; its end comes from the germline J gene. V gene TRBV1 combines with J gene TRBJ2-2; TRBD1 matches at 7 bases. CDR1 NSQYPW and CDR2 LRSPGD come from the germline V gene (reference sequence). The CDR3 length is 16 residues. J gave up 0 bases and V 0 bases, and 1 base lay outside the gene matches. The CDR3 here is CTCSADQGANTGQLYF. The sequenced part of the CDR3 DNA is TGCACCTGCAGTGCAGATCAGGGGGCAAACACCGGGCAGCTCTAC.

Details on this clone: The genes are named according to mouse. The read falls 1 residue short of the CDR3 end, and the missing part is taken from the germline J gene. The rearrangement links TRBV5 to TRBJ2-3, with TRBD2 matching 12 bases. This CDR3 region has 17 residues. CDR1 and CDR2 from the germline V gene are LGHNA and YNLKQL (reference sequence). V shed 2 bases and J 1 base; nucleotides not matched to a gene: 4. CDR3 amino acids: CASSQRLGGRGAETLYF. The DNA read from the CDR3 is TGTGCCAGCAGCCAAAGACTGGGGGGGCGCGGTGCAGAAACGCTGTAT.

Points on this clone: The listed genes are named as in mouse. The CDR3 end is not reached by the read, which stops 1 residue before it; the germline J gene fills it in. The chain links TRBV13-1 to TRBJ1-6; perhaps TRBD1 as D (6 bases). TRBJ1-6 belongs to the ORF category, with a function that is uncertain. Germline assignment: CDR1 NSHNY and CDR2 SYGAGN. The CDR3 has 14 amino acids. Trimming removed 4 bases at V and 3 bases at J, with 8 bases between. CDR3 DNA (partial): TGTGCCAGCAGTTCACAGGGCTATAATTCGCCCCTCTAC. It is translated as CASSSQGYNSPLY. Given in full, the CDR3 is CASSSQGYNSPLYF.

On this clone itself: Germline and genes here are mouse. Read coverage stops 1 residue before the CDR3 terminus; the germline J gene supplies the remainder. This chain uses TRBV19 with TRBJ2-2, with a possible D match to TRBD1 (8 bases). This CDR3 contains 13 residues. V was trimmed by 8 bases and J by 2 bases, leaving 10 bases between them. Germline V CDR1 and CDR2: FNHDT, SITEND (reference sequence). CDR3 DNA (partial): TGTGCCAGACAGGGGGGGAACACCGGGCAGCTCTAC. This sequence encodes CARQGGNTGQLY. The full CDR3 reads CARQGGNTGQLYF.

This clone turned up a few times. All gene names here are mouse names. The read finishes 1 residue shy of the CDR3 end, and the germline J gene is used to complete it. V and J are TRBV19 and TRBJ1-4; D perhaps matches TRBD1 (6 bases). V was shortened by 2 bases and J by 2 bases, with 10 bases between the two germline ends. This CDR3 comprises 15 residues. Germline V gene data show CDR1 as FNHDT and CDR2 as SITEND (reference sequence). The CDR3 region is CASSMSGGSNERLFF. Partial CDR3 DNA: TGTGCCAGCAGTATGAGTGGGGGCTCCAACGAAAGATTATTT.

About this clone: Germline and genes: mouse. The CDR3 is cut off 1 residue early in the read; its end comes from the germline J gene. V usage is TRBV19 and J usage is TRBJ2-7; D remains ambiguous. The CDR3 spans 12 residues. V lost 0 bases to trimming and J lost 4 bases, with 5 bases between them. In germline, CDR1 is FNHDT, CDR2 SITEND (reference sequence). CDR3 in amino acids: CASSIGQYEQYF. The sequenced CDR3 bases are TGTGCCAGCAGTATAGGGCAGTATGAACAGTAC. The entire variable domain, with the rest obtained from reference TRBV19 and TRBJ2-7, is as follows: GGIITQTPKFLIGQEGQKLTLKCQQNFNHDTMYWYRQDSGKGLRLIYYSITENDLQKGDLSEGYDASREKKSSFSLTVTSAQKNEMAVFLCASSIGQYEQYFGPGTRLTVL.

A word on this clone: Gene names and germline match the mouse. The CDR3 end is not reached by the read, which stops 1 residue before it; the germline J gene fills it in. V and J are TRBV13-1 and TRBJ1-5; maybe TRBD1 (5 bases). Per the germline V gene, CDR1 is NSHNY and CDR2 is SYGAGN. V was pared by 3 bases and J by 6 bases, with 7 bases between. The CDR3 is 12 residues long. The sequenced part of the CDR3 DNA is TGTGCCAGCAGTGGGGGGAGCCAGGCTCCGCTT. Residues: CASSGGSQAPL. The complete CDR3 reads CASSGGSQAPLF. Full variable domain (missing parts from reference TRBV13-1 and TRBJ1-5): EAAVTQSPRNKVTVTGGNVTLSCRQTNSHNYMYWYRQDTGHGLRLIHYSYGAGNLRIGDVPDGYKATRTTQEDFFLLLELASPSQTSLYFCASSGGSQAPLFGEGTRLSVL.

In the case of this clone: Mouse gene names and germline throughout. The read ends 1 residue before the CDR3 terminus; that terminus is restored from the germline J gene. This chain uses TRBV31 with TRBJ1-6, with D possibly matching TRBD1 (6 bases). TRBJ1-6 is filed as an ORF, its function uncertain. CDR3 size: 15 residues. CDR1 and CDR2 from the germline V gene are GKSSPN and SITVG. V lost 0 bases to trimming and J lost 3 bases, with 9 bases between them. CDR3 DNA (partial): TGTGCCTGGAGTCTAGGGGGGGTCTATAATTCGCCCCTCTAC. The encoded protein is CAWSLGGVYNSPLY. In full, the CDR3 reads CAWSLGGVYNSPLYF.

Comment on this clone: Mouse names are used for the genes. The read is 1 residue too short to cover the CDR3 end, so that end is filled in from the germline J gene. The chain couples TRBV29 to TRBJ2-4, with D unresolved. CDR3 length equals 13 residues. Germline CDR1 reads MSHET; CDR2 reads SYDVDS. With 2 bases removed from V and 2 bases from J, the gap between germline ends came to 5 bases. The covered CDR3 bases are TGTGCTAGCAGTTTAGACTATCAAAACACCTTGTAC. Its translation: CASSLDYQNTLY. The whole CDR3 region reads CASSLDYQNTLYF.

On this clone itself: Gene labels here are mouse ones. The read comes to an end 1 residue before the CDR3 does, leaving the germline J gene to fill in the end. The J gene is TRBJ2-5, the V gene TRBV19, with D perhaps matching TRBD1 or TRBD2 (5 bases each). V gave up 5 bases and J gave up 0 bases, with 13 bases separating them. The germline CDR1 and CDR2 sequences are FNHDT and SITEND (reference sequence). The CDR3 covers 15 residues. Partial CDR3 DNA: TGTGCCAGCAGAGTAGCCTGGGACAACCAAGACACCCAGTAC. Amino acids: CASRVAWDNQDTQY. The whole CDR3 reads CASRVAWDNQDTQYF.

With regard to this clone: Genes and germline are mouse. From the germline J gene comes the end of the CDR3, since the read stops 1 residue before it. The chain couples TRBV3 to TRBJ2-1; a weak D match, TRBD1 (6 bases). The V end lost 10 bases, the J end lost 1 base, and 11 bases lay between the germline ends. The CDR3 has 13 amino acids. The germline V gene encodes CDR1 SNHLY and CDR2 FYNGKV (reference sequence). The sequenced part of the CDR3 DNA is TGTGCCACCAGACAGGACAACTATGCTGAGCAGTTC. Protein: CATRQDNYAEQF. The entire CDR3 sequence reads CATRQDNYAEQFF. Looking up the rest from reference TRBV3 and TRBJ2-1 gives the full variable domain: GPKVLQIPSHQIIDMGQMVTLNCDPVSNHLYFYWYKQILGQQMEFLVNFYNGKVMEKSKLFKDQFSVERPDGSYFTLKIQPTALEDSAVYFCATRQDNYAEQFFGPGTRLTVL.

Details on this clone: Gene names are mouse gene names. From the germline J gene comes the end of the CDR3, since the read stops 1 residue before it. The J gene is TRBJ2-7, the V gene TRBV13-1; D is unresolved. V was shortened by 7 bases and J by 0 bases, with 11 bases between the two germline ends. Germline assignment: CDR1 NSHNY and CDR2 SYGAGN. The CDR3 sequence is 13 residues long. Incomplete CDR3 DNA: TGTGCCAGCGTCAGACGGAGCTCCTATGAACAGTAC. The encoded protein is CASVRRSSYEQY. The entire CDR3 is CASVRRSSYEQYF.

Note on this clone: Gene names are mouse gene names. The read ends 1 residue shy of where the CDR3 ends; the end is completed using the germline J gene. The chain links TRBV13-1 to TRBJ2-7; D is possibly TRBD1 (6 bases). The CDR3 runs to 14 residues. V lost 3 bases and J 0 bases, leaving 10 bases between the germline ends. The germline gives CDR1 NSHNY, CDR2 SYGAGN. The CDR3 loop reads CASSGGQSSYEQYF. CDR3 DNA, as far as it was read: TGTGCCAGCAGTGGGGGACAAAGCTCCTATGAACAGTAC.

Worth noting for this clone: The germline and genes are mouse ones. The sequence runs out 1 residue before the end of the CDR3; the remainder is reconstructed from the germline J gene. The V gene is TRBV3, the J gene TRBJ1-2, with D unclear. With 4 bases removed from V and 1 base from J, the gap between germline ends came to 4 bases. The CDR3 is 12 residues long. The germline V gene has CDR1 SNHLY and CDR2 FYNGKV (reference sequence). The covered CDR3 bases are TGTGCCAGCAGCTCTCAAAACTCCGACTACACC. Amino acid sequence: CASSSQNSDYT. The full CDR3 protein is CASSSQNSDYTF.

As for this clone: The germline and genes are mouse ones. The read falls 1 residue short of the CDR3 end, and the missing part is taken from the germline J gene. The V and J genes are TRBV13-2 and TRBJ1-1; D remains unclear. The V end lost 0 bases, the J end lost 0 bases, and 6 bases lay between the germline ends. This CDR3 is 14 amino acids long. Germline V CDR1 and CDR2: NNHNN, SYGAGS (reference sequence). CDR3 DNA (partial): TGTGCCAGCGGTGATGCTGCATCAAACACAGAAGTCTTC. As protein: CASGDAASNTEVF. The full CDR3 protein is CASGDAASNTEVFF.

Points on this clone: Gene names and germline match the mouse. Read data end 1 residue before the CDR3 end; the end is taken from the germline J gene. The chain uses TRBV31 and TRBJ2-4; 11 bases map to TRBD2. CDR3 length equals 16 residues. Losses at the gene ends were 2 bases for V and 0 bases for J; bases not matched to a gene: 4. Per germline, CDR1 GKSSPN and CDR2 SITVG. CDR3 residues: CAWSRTGGKSQNTLYF. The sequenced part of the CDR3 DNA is TGTGCCTGGAGTAGGACTGGGGGGAAAAGTCAAAACACCTTGTAC.

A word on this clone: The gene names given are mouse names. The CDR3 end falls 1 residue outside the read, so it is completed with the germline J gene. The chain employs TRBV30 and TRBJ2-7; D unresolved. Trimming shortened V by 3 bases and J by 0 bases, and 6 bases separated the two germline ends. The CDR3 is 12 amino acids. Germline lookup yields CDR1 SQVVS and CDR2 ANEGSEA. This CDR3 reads CSSRQSSYEQYF. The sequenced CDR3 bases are TGTAGTTCTAGGCAGAGCTCCTATGAACAGTAC.

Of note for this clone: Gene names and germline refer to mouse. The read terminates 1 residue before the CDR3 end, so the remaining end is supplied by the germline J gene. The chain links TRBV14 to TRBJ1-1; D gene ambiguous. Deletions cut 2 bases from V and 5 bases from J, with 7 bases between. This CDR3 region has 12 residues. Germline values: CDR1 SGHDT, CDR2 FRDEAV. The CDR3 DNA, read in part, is TGTGCCAGCAGTTTAATAGGGACAGAAGTCTTC. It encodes CASSLIGTEVF. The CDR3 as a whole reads CASSLIGTEVFF.

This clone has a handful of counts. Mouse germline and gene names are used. CDR3 residues: CASGETWEQYF. The DNA read from the CDR3 is TGTGCCAGCGGTGAGACCTGGGAACAGTAC. V usage is TRBV13-2 and J usage is TRBJ2-7; D is uncertain. The read halts 1 residue ahead of the CDR3 end, with the missing end drawn from the germline J gene. This CDR3 is 11 amino acids long. Germline values: CDR1 NNHNN, CDR2 SYGAGS (reference sequence). The germline V and J ends were trimmed by 2 bases and 7 bases, with 7 bases remaining between them.

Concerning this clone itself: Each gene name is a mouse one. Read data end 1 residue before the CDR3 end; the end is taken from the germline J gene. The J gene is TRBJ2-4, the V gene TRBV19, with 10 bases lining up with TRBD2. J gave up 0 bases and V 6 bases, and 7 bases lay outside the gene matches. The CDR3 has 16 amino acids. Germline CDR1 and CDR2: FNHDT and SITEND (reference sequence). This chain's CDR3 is CASTPGLGDSQNTLYF. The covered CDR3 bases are TGTGCCAGCACCCCCGGACTGGGGGATAGTCAAAACACCTTGTAC.

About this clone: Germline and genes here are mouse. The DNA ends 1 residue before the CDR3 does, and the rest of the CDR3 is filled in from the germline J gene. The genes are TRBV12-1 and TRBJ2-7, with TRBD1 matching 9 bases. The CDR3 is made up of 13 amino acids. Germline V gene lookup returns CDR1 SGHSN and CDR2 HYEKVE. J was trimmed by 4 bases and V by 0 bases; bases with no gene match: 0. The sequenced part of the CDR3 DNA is TGTGCCAGCTCTCTCGGGACAGGGTATGAACAGTAC. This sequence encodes CASSLGTGYEQY. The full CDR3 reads CASSLGTGYEQYF. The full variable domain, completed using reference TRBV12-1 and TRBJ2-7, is DSGVVQSPRHIIKEKGGRSVLTCIPISGHSNVVWYQQTLGKELKFLIQHYEKVERDKGFLPSRFSVQQFDDYHSEMNMSALELEDSAMYFCASSLGTGYEQYFGPGTRLTVL.

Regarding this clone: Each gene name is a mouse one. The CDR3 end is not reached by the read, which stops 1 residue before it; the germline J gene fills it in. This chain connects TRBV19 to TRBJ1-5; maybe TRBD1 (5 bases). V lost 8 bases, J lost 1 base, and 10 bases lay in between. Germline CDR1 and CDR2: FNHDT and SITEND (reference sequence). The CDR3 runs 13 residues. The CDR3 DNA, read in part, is TGTGCCAGATCAGGGAGGAACAACCAGGCTCCGCTT. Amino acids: CARSGRNNQAPL. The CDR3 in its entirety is CARSGRNNQAPLF. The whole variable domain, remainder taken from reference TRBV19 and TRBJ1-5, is GGIITQTPKFLIGQEGQKLTLKCQQNFNHDTMYWYRQDSGKGLRLIYYSITENDLQKGDLSEGYDASREKKSSFSLTVTSAQKNEMAVFLCARSGRNNQAPLFGEGTRLSVL.